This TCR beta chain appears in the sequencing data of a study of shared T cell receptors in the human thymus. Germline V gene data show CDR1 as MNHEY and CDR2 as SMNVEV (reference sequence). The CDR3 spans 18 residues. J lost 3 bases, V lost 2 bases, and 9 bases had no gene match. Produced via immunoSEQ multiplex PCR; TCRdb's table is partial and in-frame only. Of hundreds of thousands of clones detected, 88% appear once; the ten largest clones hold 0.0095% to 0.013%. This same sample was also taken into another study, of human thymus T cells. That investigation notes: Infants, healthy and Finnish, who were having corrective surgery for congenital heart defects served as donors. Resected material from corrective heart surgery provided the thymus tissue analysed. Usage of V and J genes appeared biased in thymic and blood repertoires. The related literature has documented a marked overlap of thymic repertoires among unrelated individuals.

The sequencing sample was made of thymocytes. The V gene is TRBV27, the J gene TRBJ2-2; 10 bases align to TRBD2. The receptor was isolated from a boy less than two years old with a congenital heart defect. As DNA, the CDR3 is TGTGCCAGCAGTTTACGGGGAGCGGGAGGGCCGTACACCGGGGAGCTGTTTTTT. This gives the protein CASSLRGAGGPYTGELFF.